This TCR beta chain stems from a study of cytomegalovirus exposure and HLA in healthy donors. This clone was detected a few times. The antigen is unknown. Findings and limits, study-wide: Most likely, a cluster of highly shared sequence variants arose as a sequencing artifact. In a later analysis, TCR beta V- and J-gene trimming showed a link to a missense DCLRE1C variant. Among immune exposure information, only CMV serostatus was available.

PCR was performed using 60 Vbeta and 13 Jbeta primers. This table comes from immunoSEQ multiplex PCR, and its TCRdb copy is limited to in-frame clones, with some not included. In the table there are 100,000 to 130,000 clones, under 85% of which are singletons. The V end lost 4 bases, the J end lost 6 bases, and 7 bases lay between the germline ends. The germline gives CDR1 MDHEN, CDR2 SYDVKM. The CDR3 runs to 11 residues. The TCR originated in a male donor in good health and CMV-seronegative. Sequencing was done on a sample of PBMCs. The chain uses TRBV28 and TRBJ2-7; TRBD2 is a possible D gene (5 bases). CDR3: CASSSRAEQYF. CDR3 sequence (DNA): TGTGCCAGCAGTTCGAGGGCCGAGCAGTACTTC.